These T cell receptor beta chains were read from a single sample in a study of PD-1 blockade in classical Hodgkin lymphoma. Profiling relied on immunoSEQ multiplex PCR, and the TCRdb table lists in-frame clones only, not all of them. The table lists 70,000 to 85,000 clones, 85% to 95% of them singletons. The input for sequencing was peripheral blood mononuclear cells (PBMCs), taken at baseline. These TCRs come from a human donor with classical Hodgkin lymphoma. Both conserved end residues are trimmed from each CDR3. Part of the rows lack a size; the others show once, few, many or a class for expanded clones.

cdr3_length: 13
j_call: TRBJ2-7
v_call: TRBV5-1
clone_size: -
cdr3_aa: ASSLDGQGTYEQY

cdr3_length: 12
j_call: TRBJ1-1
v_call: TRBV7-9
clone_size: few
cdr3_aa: ASSSPLRDTEAF

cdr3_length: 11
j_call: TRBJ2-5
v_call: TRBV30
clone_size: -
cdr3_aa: AWGPGNQETQY

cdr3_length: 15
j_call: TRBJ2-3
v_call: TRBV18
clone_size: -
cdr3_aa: ASSPIFVGGGTDTQY

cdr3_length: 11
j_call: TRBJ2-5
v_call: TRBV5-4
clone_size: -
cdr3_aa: ASSGDDQETQY

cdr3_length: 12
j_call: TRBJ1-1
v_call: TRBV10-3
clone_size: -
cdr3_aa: AISSAASNTEAF

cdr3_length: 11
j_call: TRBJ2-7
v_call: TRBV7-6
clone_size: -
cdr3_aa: ASSLGGTYEQY

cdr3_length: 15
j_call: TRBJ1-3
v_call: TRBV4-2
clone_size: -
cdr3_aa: ASSQEDASSSGNTIY

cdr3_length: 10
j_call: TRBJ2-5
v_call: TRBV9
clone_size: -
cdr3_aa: ASSASEETQY

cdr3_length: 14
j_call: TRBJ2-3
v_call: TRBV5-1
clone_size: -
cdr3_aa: ASSSPSGEYGDTQY

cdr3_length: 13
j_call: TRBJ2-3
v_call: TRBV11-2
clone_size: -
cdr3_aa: ASSPIWTSTDTQY

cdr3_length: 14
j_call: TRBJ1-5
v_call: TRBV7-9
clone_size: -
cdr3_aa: ASSLWGRGRNQPQH

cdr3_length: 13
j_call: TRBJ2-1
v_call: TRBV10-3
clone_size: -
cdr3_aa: AIGPPQHPAGEQF

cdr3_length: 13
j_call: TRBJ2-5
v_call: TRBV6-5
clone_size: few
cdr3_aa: ASRPGHSFKETQY

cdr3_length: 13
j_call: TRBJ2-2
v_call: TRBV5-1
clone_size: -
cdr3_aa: ASSRTVSATGELF

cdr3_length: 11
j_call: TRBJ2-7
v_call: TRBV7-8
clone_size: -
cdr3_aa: ASSLVVAYEQY

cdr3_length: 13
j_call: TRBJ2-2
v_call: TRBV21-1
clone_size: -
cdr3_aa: ASGAGTRNTGELF

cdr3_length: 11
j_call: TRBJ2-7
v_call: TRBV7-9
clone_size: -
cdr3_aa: ASHDSGQREQY

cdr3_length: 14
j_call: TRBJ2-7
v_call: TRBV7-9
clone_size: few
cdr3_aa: ASSLARDRVGDEQY

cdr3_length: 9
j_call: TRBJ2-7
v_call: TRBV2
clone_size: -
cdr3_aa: ASSKDYEQY

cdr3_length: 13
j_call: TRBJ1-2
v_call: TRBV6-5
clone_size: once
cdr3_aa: ASSTVLDTTYGYT

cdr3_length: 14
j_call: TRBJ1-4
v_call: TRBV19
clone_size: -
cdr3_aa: ASRWDTRAEPEKLF

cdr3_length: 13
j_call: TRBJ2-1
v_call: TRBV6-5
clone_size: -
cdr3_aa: ASSGGQGVYNEQF

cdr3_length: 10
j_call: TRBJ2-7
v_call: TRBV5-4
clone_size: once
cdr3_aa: ASSLRQSEQY

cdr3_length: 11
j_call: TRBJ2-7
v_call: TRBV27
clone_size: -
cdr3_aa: ASSFPSTSLVY

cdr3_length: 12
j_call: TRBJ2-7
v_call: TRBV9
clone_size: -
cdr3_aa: ASSVGAGNYEQY

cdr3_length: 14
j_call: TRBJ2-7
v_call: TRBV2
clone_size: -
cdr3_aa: ASSGGTGENWYEQY

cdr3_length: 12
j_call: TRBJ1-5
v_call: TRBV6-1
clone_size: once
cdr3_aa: ASRGQGGYQPQH

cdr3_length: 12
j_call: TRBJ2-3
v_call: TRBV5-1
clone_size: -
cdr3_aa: ASSRLAGTDTQY

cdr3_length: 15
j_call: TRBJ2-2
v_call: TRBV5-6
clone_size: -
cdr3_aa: ASSPFRTGGDTGELF

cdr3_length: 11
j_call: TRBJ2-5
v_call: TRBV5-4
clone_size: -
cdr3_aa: ASSPGYQETQY